Here is one T cell receptor (beta chain) with its context. Per the original methods: Amplified reference gene primers provided the basis for estimating nucleated cell counts. Assay: immunoSEQ multiplex PCR; the TCRdb copy retains only in-frame clones and omits some. V, J and clone size reflect that table, while D and trimming were determined from the DNA. The table has over 120,000 clones, about 86% seen once. Trimming cost V 4 bases and J 6 bases; bases outside gene matches: 5. This CDR3 has 13 amino acids. CDR1 is LGHDT and CDR2 is YNNKEL in the germline V gene (reference sequence). This sample was taken from a study of blood T cell repertoires in COVID-19. Background on the study: From the United States, Italy and Spain came samples of acute and convalescent COVID-19. In each case, the material was cDNA or gDNA derived from T cells, B-cell-depleted T cells, or PBMCs.

This clonotype was obtained from a human donor in a cohort sampled during active COVID-19. The V and J genes are TRBV3-1 (or the pseudogene TRBV3-2) and TRBJ1-2, with TRBD1 identical over 7 bases. Sequenced input: peripheral blood. The CDR3 nucleotides read TGTGCCAGCAGCCCCAGGACAGGTGATGGCTACACCTTC. As protein: CASSPRTGDGYTF.